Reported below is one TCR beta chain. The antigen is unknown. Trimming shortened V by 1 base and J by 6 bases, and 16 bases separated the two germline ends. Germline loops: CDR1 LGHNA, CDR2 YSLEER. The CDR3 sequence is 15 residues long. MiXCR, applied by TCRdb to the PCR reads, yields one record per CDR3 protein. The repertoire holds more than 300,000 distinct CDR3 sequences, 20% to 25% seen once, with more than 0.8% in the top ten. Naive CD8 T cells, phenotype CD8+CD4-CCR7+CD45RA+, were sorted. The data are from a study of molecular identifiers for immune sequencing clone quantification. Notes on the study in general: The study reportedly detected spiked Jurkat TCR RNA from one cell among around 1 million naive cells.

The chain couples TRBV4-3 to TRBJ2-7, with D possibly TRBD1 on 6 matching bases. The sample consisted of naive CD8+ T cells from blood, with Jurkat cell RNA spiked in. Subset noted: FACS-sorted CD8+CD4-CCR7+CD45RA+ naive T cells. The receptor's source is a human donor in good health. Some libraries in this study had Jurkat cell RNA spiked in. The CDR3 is CASSQAADSPSEQYF. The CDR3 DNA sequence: TGCGCCAGCAGCCAAGCCGCGGACAGTCCCAGCGAGCAGTACTTC.